The 15 T cell receptor beta chains below were found in one sample sequenced in a study of blood T cell repertoires in COVID-19. Clones were read by immunoSEQ multiplex PCR, and TCRdb kept only the in-frame ones, dropping some. The sample yields under 300,000 clones, roughly nine tenths seen once. Input material: peripheral blood. The origin of the receptors is a woman aged 30 to 39 with COVID-19, enrolled during active disease.

The DNA of the CDR3 is TGCGCCAGCTACCTCACCGGGGGGCCAGATACGCAGTATTTT. Translation: CASYLTGGPDTQYF. The chain is built from TRBV5-1 and TRBJ2-3; D is possibly TRBD2 (7 bases). V gave up 7 bases and J gave up 4 bases, with 16 bases separating them. The CDR3 loop spans 14 amino acids. Germline values: CDR1 SGHRS, CDR2 YFSETQ.

V usage is TRBV5-1 and J usage is TRBJ2-1; 11 bases map to TRBD2. Per the germline V gene, CDR1 is SGHRS and CDR2 is YFSETQ. The CDR3 consists of 14 residues. V lost 7 bases, J lost 2 bases, and 2 bases stayed unmatched. The CDR3 is CASRTSGPYNEQFF. The DNA for the CDR3 is TGCGCCAGCCGGACTAGCGGGCCCTACAATGAGCAGTTCTTC.

The genes are TRBV5-1 and TRBJ2-3, with 9 bases fitting TRBD2. V was pared by 0 bases and J by 7 bases, with 9 bases of the junction left unmatched. In germline, CDR1 is SGHRS, CDR2 YFSETQ. This CDR3 contains 16 residues. In DNA form, the CDR3 reads TGCGCCAGCAGCTTGGGGTTCCTAGCGGGGAGTAATACGCAGTATTTT. Translated, it gives CASSLGFLAGSNTQYF.

The chain joins TRBV2 to TRBJ2-6, with TRBD1 matching over 9 bases. The junction had 11 bases not matched to a gene; V was cut back by 4 bases and J by 4 bases. This CDR3 has 18 residues. From germline, CDR1 is SNHLY and CDR2 FYNNEI. The CDR3: CASSARDRDSLGANVLTF. The CDR3 nucleotides are TGTGCCAGCAGTGCTAGGGACAGGGACTCTCTGGGGGCCAACGTCCTGACTTTC.

V is TRBV5-4 and J is TRBJ1-4; TRBD1 matches 7 bases. The CDR3 consists of 14 residues. CDR1 SGHNT and CDR2 YYREEE come from the germline V gene (reference sequence). The ends lost 3 bases at V and 3 bases at J; junction bases unmatched: 2. The CDR3 DNA reads as TGTGCCAGCAGCTCCGGACAGGCTAATGAAAAACTGTTTTTT. Translated: CASSSGQANEKLFF.

This clone was recorded a few times. The chain uses TRBV7-8 and TRBJ1-1; 7 bases are a match to TRBD1. Unmatched junction bases numbered 18, after V lost 1 base and J lost 4 bases. CDR3 size: 19 residues. Germline values: CDR1 SGHVS, CDR2 FQNEAQ. The CDR3: CASSLGRGQLTFWSTEAFF. The CDR3 coding sequence is TGTGCCAGCAGCTTAGGTCGGGGACAGTTGACCTTTTGGAGCACTGAAGCTTTCTTT.

This CDR3 reads CATSGSGLSPLHF. CDR3 in DNA: TGTGCCACCAGTGGCTCTGGGCTCTCACCCCTCCACTTT. The V and J genes are TRBV24-1 and TRBJ1-6; no reliable D call. The CDR3 covers 13 residues. Germline-derived CDR1 and CDR2 are KGHDR and SFDVKD. Trimming removed 5 bases at V and 10 bases at J, with 11 bases between.

This clone was observed a few times. This chain uses TRBV29-1 with TRBJ2-2; TRBD1 matches at 7 bases. The CDR3 sequence is 13 residues long. The V segment lost 7 bases and the J segment 4 bases; nucleotides outside the gene matches: 6. Looked up from germline, CDR1 is SQVTM and CDR2 is ANQGSEA. Here the CDR3 reads CSAEAGGTGELFF. The CDR3 nucleotides are TGCAGCGCCGAAGCAGGGGGCACCGGGGAGCTGTTTTTT.

The chain combines TRBV5-6 with TRBJ1-2, with no clear D. Germline-derived CDR1 and CDR2 are SGHDT and YYEEEE. Trimming left V 4 bases short and J 2 bases short, with 3 bases between. CDR3 length: 11 residues. The CDR3 is CASSLNYGYTF. The CDR3 DNA reads TGTGCCAGCAGCCTGAACTATGGCTACACCTTC.

V gene TRBV14 combines with J gene TRBJ1-1; 8 bases agree with TRBD1. V shed 2 bases, J shed 5 bases, and the junction held 10 bases outside the gene matches. The CDR3 length is 16 residues. Per the germline V gene, CDR1 is SGHDN and CDR2 is FVKESK. CDR3 in amino acids: CASSQYWTGRRTEAFF. The DNA for the CDR3 is TGTGCCAGCAGCCAATACTGGACAGGGAGGAGGACTGAAGCTTTCTTT.

This chain connects TRBV18 to TRBJ2-3, with 14 nucleotides matching TRBD2. V shed 2 bases, J shed 6 bases, and the junction held 4 bases outside the gene matches. The CDR3 spans 16 residues. In germline, CDR1 is KGHSH, CDR2 LQKENI. This chain's CDR3 is CASSPGTSGGRDTQYF. For the CDR3, the DNA is TGTGCCAGCTCACCAGGGACTAGCGGGGGAAGGGATACGCAGTATTTT.

J is TRBJ1-5 and V is TRBV20-1; D is uncertain. The CDR3 is 18 amino acids. Per the germline V gene, CDR1 is DFQATT and CDR2 is SNEGSKA (reference sequence). V lost 3 bases, J lost 0 bases, and 21 bases lay in between. In DNA, the CDR3 is TGCAGTGCTAGTAGCGCCCTCGGGGTCGCTTATAGCAATCAGCCCCAGCATTTT. Encoded protein: CSASSALGVAYSNQPQHF.

This clone was counted once. The CDR3 loop is CASSIPGDYGYTF. CDR3 DNA sequence: TGTGCCAGTAGTATTCCGGGGGATTATGGCTACACCTTC. The rearrangement uses TRBV19 and TRBJ1-2; weak D call: TRBD1 (5 bases). Germline V gene data show CDR1 as LNHDA and CDR2 as SQIVND (reference sequence). The CDR3 consists of 13 residues. Trimming stripped 3 bases from V and 5 bases from J, with 10 bases between.

The chain links TRBV24-1 to TRBJ2-2; D is undetermined. V was trimmed by 5 bases and J by 6 bases, leaving 3 bases between them. The CDR3 covers 11 residues. CDR1 and CDR2 from the germline V gene are KGHDR and SFDVKD. CDR3 region: CATSGAGELFF. The CDR3, as DNA: TGTGCCACCAGTGGCGCCGGGGAGCTGTTTTTT.

This clone was seen a handful of times. This chain joins TRBV4-1 and TRBJ2-1, with 9 bases identical to TRBD2. Germline assignment: CDR1 MGHRA and CDR2 YSYEKL. The CDR3 is made up of 17 amino acids. The ends lost 0 bases at V and 7 bases at J; junction bases unmatched: 10. CDR3 protein: CASSQDRRGGVGNEQFF. For the CDR3, the DNA is TGCGCCAGCAGCCAAGATCGGCGGGGGGGCGTTGGTAATGAGCAGTTCTTC.